This TCR beta chain emerged from a study of blood T cell repertoires in COVID-19. Study-level information: Samples came from the United States, Italy and Spain, spanning acute and convalescent COVID-19. PBMCs, B-cell-depleted T cells, or T cells provided the cDNA or gDNA that made up the material.

For this clone: The same CDR3 is also encoded by other DNA sequences in this sample.

Germline V gene sequence: CDR1 SGHRS, CDR2 YFSETQ. The CDR3 has 13 amino acids. Trimming stripped 1 base from V and 5 bases from J, with 9 bases between. Authors' data handling: Reference gene primer amplification in the assay estimated nucleated cell counts. Here immunoSEQ multiplex PCR was the method, and the copy in TCRdb shows in-frame clones only, minus some. The D gene and trimming were derived from the DNA, and the V and J assignments and clone size from that table. The data contain about 260,000 clones, approximately 86% of them singletons. This TCR was recovered from a man in his late teens or twenties with active or convalescent COVID-19. The chain uses TRBV5-1 and TRBJ2-5; the D is unclear. The sample taken for sequencing was peripheral blood. In DNA form, the CDR3 reads TGCGCCAGCAGCTTGACTTTGAAGGAGACCCAGTACTTC. Translated: CASSLTLKETQYF.